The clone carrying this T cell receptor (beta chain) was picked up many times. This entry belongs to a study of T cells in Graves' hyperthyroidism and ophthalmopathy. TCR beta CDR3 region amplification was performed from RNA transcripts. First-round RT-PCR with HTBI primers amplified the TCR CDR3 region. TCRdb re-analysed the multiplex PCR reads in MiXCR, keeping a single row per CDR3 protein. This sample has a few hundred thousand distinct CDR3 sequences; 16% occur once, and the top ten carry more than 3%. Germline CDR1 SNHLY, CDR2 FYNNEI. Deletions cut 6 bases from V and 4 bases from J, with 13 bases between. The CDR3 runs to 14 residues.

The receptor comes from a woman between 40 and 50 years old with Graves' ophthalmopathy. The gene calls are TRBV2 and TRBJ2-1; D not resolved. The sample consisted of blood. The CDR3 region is CASSRAEDYNEQFF. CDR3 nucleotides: TGTGCCAGCAGCCGGGCGGAAGATTACAATGAGCAGTTCTTC.